This record covers a single T cell receptor beta chain. The sample originates from a study of blood T cell repertoires in COVID-19. About the study: From the United States, Italy and Spain came samples of acute and convalescent COVID-19. PBMCs, B-cell-depleted T cells, or T cells provided the cDNA or gDNA that made up the material.

Original analysis: Nucleated cell number was recorded as an estimate derived from reference gene primer amplification. Assay: immunoSEQ multiplex PCR; the TCRdb copy retains only in-frame clones and omits some. Clone size and V and J calls were adopted from that table, with D and trimming inferred from the DNA. Of 130,000 to 150,000 clones listed, over 75% are singletons. Germline values: CDR1 MGHRA, CDR2 YSYEKL. V dropped 3 bases and J dropped 2 bases, with 10 bases sitting between them. This CDR3 has 14 residues. The gene calls are TRBV4-1 and TRBJ1-2; D is uncertain. Sequencing used peripheral blood. This clonotype originated in a woman between 55 and 75 years old with active COVID-19. The CDR3 loop is CASSQLGFNYGYTF. CDR3 DNA: TGCGCCAGCAGCCAGCTGGGCTTCAACTATGGCTACACCTTC.